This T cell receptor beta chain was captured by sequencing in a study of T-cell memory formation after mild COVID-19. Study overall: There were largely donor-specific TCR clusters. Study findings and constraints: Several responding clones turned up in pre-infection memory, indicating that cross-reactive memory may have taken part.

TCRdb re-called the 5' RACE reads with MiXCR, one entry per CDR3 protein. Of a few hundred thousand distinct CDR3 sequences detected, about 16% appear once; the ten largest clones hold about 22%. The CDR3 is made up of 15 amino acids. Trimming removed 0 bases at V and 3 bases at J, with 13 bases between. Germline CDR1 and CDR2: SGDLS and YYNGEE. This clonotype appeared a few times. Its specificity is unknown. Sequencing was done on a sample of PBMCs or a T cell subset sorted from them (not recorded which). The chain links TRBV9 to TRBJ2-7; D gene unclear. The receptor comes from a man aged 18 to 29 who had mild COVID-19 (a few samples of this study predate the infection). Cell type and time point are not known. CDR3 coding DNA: TGTGCCAGCAGCGTAGACCCAGGTACGATCTACGAGCAGTACTTC. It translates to CASSVDPGTIYEQYF.